These 21 T cell receptor beta chains were sequenced from one sample in a study of human thymus T cells. Repertoires were generated with immunoSEQ multiplex PCR, while TCRdb's copy carries only in-frame clones and drops some. The data hold roughly 60,000 clones, with 94% observed a single time. The sample consisted of blood. The receptors originated from a boy less than two years old with a congenital heart defect but otherwise immunologically healthy.

V and J are TRBV6-6 and TRBJ1-2; D is ambiguous. Germline CDR1 MNHNY, CDR2 SVGAGI (reference sequence). The CDR3 covers 10 residues. V was trimmed by 2 bases and J by 8 bases, leaving 3 bases between them. The CDR3 is CASSYVGYTF. CDR3 sequence (DNA): TGTGCCAGCAGTTACGTGGGCTACACCTTC.

The chain employs TRBV20-1 and TRBJ1-2; the D is unclear. The CDR3 covers 11 residues. Germline V lookup: CDR1 DFQATT, CDR2 SNEGSKA (reference sequence). Trimming removed 0 bases at V and 9 bases at J, with 8 bases between. CDR3 sequence (DNA): TGCAGTGCTAGAGATACCGGACGCTACACCTTC. It translates to CSARDTGRYTF.

This rearrangement joins TRBV19 to TRBJ2-1; 10 bases are a match to TRBD1. Germline CDR1 is LNHDA and CDR2 is SQIVND (reference sequence). J was trimmed by 8 bases and V by 8 bases; bases with no gene match: 12. CDR3 length: 15 amino acids. The CDR3 is CASPPPGQGLDEQFF. DNA of the CDR3: TGTGCCAGTCCACCCCCGGGACAGGGGCTTGATGAGCAGTTCTTC.

The chain couples TRBV11-2 to TRBJ2-7; TRBD2 aligns across 10 bases. Germline CDR1 is SGHAT and CDR2 is FQNNGV. Germline trimming cut 5 bases from V and 0 bases from J; bases unmatched to any gene: 7. There are 16 residues in the CDR3. The DNA of the CDR3 is TGTGCCAGCAGCGTGGGTAGCGGGAGGAGCTCCTACGAGCAGTACTTC. Protein product: CASSVGSGRSSYEQYF.

The CDR3 DNA reads TGTGCCAGCAGTTATGCCCCAGGGGTCTTCTACAATGAGCAGTTCTTC. Translating gives CASSYAPGVFYNEQFF. The V call is TRBV6-5, the J call TRBJ2-1; maybe TRBD1 (6 bases). With 3 bases removed from V and 3 bases from J, the gap between germline ends came to 15 bases. This CDR3 is built from 16 residues. In germline, CDR1 is MNHEY, CDR2 SVGAGI.

The chain has TRBV7-2 and TRBJ2-2; no clear D gene. V was cut by 0 bases and J by 5 bases, with 4 bases left in between. The CDR3 is 13 amino acids. The V gene's germline CDR1 is SGHTA and CDR2 FQGNSA. The CDR3 bases are TGTGCCAGCAGCTTAGCATGGACCGGGGAGCTGTTTTTT. Translating it yields CASSLAWTGELFF.

This clone occurred once. One junction end does not reproduce the germline sequence, and a read error may be involved. This chain links TRBV5-1 with TRBJ2-1; the D is unclear. CDR1 SGHRS and CDR2 YFSETQ come from the germline V gene. This CDR3 comprises 11 residues. The CDR3 nucleotides are TGCGCCAGCAGCTCCAACAATGAGCAGTTCTTC. Translation gives CASSSNNEQFF.

The genes are TRBV27 and TRBJ2-2, with a possible D match to TRBD2 (6 bases). Germline V gene sequence: CDR1 MNHEY, CDR2 SMNVEV (reference sequence). The CDR3 is 16 residues long. V was cut by 4 bases and J by 2 bases, with 14 bases left in between. CDR3 nucleotides: TGTGCCAGCAGTTCCGGAAGCGGGTATAACACCGGGGAGCTGTTTTTT. This codes for CASSSGSGYNTGELFF.

The chain has TRBV28 and TRBJ2-3; 9 bases are shared with TRBD1. CDR3 length: 15 amino acids. CDR1 is MDHEN, CDR2 SYDVKM, per germline. V lost 6 bases, J lost 6 bases, and 10 bases stayed unmatched. CDR3 DNA sequence: TGTGCCAGCAGATACGCCGGGACAGGGAGGGATACGCAGTATTTT. Translating gives CASRYAGTGRDTQYF. The complete variable domain, with remaining parts taken from reference TRBV28 and TRBJ2-3, reads DVKVTQSSRYLVKRTGEKVFLECVQDMDHENMFWYRQDPGLGLRLIYFSYDVKMKEKGDIPEGYSVSREKKERFSLILESASTNQTSMYLCASRYAGTGRDTQYFGPGTRLTVL.

The chain joins TRBV28 to TRBJ2-7, with TRBD2 identical over 13 bases. The ends lost 4 bases at V and 7 bases at J; junction bases unmatched: 10. The CDR3 length is 16 residues. The V gene's germline CDR1 is MDHEN and CDR2 SYDVKM. The CDR3 nucleotides are TGTGCCAGCAGTTGGACTAGCGGGAGACCCCTGTTAGAGCAGTACTTC. Protein product: CASSWTSGRPLLEQYF.

The V call is TRBV7-2, the J call TRBJ2-1, with 8 bases identical to TRBD2. CDR1 SGHTA and CDR2 FQGNSA come from the germline V gene. This CDR3 comprises 16 residues. The V segment lost 0 bases and the J segment 6 bases; nucleotides outside the gene matches: 7. For the CDR3, the DNA is TGTGCCAGCAGCTTAGCGCAAGCGGGAGTATTCAATGAGCAGTTCTTC. Its translation is CASSLAQAGVFNEQFF.

The genes are TRBV6-6 and TRBJ1-1; unclear D gene. CDR1 and CDR2 (germline): MNHNY, SVGAGI (reference sequence). V lost 8 bases and J 11 bases, leaving 21 bases between the germline ends. The length of the CDR3 is 13 residues. As DNA, the CDR3 is TGTGCCAGCGGGATGGGATTTGGGCAGGCCGCTTTCTTT. Protein: CASGMGFGQAAFF.

The chain uses TRBV7-2 and TRBJ2-5; 10 bases are shared with TRBD2. Germline CDR1 is SGHTA and CDR2 is FQGNSA. Losses at the gene ends were 2 bases for V and 3 bases for J; bases not matched to a gene: 0. This CDR3 comprises 14 residues. The DNA of the CDR3 is TGTGCCAGCAGCTTAACTAGCGGGAAAGAGACCCAGTACTTC. Translated: CASSLTSGKETQYF.

The J gene is TRBJ2-5, the V gene TRBV4-1, with TRBD2 matching over 9 bases. Germline lookup yields CDR1 MGHRA and CDR2 YSYEKL. This CDR3 has 18 residues. V lost 3 bases to trimming and J lost 1 base; unmatched junction nucleotides: 12. Here the CDR3 reads CASSHPRPAGGPQETQYF. The DNA for the CDR3 is TGCGCCAGCAGCCACCCCAGGCCAGCGGGAGGCCCCCAAGAGACCCAGTACTTC.

This sequence joins TRBV7-2 and TRBJ1-4, with D possibly being TRBD1 (6 bases). Trimming cost V 5 bases and J 7 bases, with 14 bases left between them. This CDR3 is built from 14 residues. Germline CDR1 reads SGHTA; CDR2 reads FQGNSA. CDR3 coding DNA: TGTACCAGCAGCCTTGGGGGGGGCATTGAAAAACTGTTTTTT. This encodes CTSSLGGGIEKLFF.

V is TRBV10-3 and J is TRBJ2-3; D not certain. Trimming took 6 bases from V and 2 from J, leaving 18 bases between them. Germline V gives CDR1 ENHRY, CDR2 SYGVKD. The CDR3 has 16 amino acids. This CDR3 is CAISPGRLWATDTQYF. CDR3 in DNA: TGTGCCATCAGCCCCGGCAGACTCTGGGCCACAGATACGCAGTATTTT.

The rearrangement joins TRBV7-2 to TRBJ2-7; 9 bases are shared with TRBD1. The germline V gene encodes CDR1 SGHTA and CDR2 FQGNSA. Unmatched junction bases numbered 1, after V lost 3 bases and J lost 4 bases. The CDR3 covers 13 residues. The CDR3 spells CASSLDRGYEQYF. For the CDR3, the DNA is TGTGCCAGCAGCTTGGACAGGGGTTACGAGCAGTACTTC.

The chain employs TRBV6-1 and TRBJ1-4; D remains unclear. The germline gives CDR1 MNHNS, CDR2 SASEGT. V lost 1 base to trimming and J lost 8 bases, with 11 bases between them. This CDR3 has 14 amino acids. Here the CDR3 DNA reads TGTGCCAGCAGTGAAGGAGCGAGGAGAGAAAAACTGTTTTTT. Amino acids: CASSEGARREKLFF.

The chain links TRBV28 to TRBJ1-2; a possible D gene is TRBD1 (6 bases). Trimming shortened V by 2 bases and J by 3 bases, and 13 bases separated the two germline ends. CDR1 and CDR2 (germline): MDHEN, SYDVKM. This CDR3 has 15 amino acids. The CDR3 reads CASSLTWGADYGYTF. CDR3 coding DNA: TGTGCCAGCAGTTTAACGTGGGGGGCGGACTATGGCTACACCTTC.

This sequence joins TRBV18 and TRBJ2-2; D perhaps matches TRBD2 (7 bases). Germline loops: CDR1 KGHSH, CDR2 LQKENI. Deletions cut 2 bases from V and 1 base from J, with 11 bases between. This CDR3 has 16 amino acids. The CDR3 nucleotides read TGTGCCAGCTCACCAATCGGGGGGCGGAACACCGGGGAGCTGTTTTTT. Translation: CASSPIGGRNTGELFF.

The chain is built from TRBV5-4 and TRBJ2-1; D not certain. Trimming pared 3 bases from V and 8 bases from J, leaving 12 bases between. CDR1 and CDR2 (germline): SGHNT, YYREEE (reference sequence). The CDR3 runs 13 residues. The CDR3 loop reads CASSSLDSDEQFF. The CDR3 DNA is TGTGCCAGCAGCTCGCTAGATTCCGATGAGCAGTTCTTC.